The 15 T cell receptor beta chains presented below share a single source sample, sequenced in a study of radiotherapy plus CTLA-4 blockade in lung cancer listed by TCRdb under 2018. The library was prepared using the immunoSEQ multiplex PCR assay. The clones in this table, taken by TCRdb from immuneACCESS, are in-frame only. Not every clone is retained; where verified, under half of the shortfall comes from an unresolved V gene, and the cause of the rest is unknown. This sample holds about 60,000 clones; 77% were observed only once. Almost 4% of the sample is taken by the ten largest. The sample in question was peripheral blood, obtained from a patient treated with radiotherapy plus ipilimumab. The receptor source for this set is a human donor with non-small cell lung cancer who had a partial response to radiotherapy plus ipilimumab.

CDR3 protein: CASSIDLGSLAGNQPQHF. In DNA form, the CDR3 reads TGTGCCAGTAGTATAGATCTGGGCAGCTTAGCGGGCAATCAGCCCCAGCATTTT. The chain joins TRBV19 to TRBJ1-5; D gene ambiguous. V was pared by 0 bases and J by 2 bases, with 17 bases between. The CDR3 runs 18 residues. Germline loops: CDR1 LNHDA, CDR2 SQIVND (reference sequence).

The CDR3 DNA reads as TGTGCCAGCAGTGACCGGGACAGTCCCTACATGAACACTGAAGCTTTCTTT. It specifies CASSDRDSPYMNTEAFF. This chain joins TRBV25-1 and TRBJ1-1; the match to TRBD1 covers 7 bases. With V trimmed by 3 bases and J by 0 bases, 10 bases remained unmatched. The CDR3 extends over 17 amino acids. Germline V gives CDR1 MGHDK, CDR2 SYGVNS.

The sample holds a few counts of this clone. This chain joins TRBV10-3 and TRBJ2-7; 9 positions match TRBD1. The CDR3 runs 14 residues. Looked up from germline, CDR1 is ENHRY and CDR2 is SYGVKD. Trimming at V came to 6 bases and at J to 4 bases, leaving 7 bases not matched to a gene. The CDR3 region has the DNA TGTGCCATCAGACCCCGGGACAGGGTTTACGAGCAGTACTTC. The encoded protein is CAIRPRDRVYEQYF.

The rearrangement uses TRBV7-6 and TRBJ2-2, with 8 bases fitting TRBD1. CDR1 and CDR2 from the germline V gene are SGHVS and FNYEAQ. V dropped 5 bases and J dropped 2; count of bases not matched to a gene: 7. The CDR3 spans 16 residues. As DNA, the CDR3 is TGTGCCAGCAGCCCGCGGACAGGGAGAAACACCGGGGAGCTGTTTTTT. This codes for CASSPRTGRNTGELFF.

The chain combines TRBV25-1 with TRBJ2-5; a possible D gene is TRBD2 (6 bases). The ends were cut back, 6 bases at V and 5 bases at J, with 13 bases in the middle. Germline lookup yields CDR1 MGHDK and CDR2 SYGVNS. The CDR3 is 13 residues long. The CDR3 DNA reads TGTGCCAGCAGGCCCCCGGCGGGGGAGACCCAGTACTTC. Amino acid sequence: CASRPPAGETQYF.

The chain employs TRBV6-1 and TRBJ1-4; possibly TRBD1 for D (5 bases). Trimming took off 2 bases at V and 10 bases at J, with 14 bases between the two ends. The CDR3 length is 14 residues. Germline V lookup: CDR1 MNHNS, CDR2 SASEGT. As DNA, the CDR3 is TGTGCCAGCAGTGAATCTGGGGGGTCTAGAAAACTGTTTTTT. As protein: CASSESGGSRKLFF.

The chain combines TRBV9 with TRBJ2-1; 7 positions agree with TRBD1. Germline CDR1 reads SGDLS; CDR2 reads YYNGEE. This CDR3 has 17 amino acids. Germline trimming cut 0 bases from V and 0 bases from J; bases unmatched to any gene: 6. The CDR3 DNA is TGTGCCAGCAGCGTAGATTCGGCAGGGGGCTCCTACAATGAGCAGTTCTTC. It specifies CASSVDSAGGSYNEQFF.

The chain uses TRBV5-4 and TRBJ1-1; D possibly corresponds to TRBD1 (5 bases). With 4 bases removed from V and 8 bases from J, the gap between germline ends came to 21 bases. The germline V gene has CDR1 SGHNT and CDR2 YYREEE (reference sequence). CDR3 length: 15 residues. CDR3 bases: TGTGCCAGCAGCCCAAGTCAGGGTACCGTCCGAGAAGCTTTCTTT. Protein product: CASSPSQGTVREAFF.

The chain combines TRBV6-1 with TRBJ1-2; tentatively, D is TRBD1 (6 bases). The V end was cut by 4 bases, the J end by 5 bases, with 14 bases between. The germline V gene has CDR1 MNHNS and CDR2 SASEGT. The CDR3 extends over 14 amino acids. For the CDR3, the DNA is TGTGCCAGCAGTGTGGACAGAAGCGTATATGGCTACACCTTC. Protein: CASSVDRSVYGYTF.

The gene calls are TRBV28 and TRBJ2-7; 7 bases are a match to TRBD1. Germline CDR1 reads MDHEN; CDR2 reads SYDVKM. The CDR3 runs to 15 residues. V lost 5 bases, J lost 3 bases, and 10 bases stayed unmatched. DNA of the CDR3: TGTGCCAGCAGTACCGGGACAGCTATGTTCTACGAGCAGTACTTC. It codes for CASSTGTAMFYEQYF. Combining the CDR3 with reference TRBV28 and TRBJ2-7 gives the whole variable domain DVKVTQSSRYLVKRTGEKVFLECVQDMDHENMFWYRQDPGLGLRLIYFSYDVKMKEKGDIPEGYSVSREKKERFSLILESASTNQTSMYLCASSTGTAMFYEQYFGPGTRLTVT.

The gene calls are TRBV27 and TRBJ2-7, with a possible D match to TRBD1 (7 bases). The CDR3 loop spans 16 amino acids. CDR1 and CDR2 (germline): MNHEY, SMNVEV (reference sequence). Trimming shortened V by 0 bases and J by 3 bases, and 15 bases separated the two germline ends. The CDR3 coding sequence is TGTGCCAGCAGTTTATCCCGACAGGGAGGTCACTACGAGCAGTACTTC. Its translation: CASSLSRQGGHYEQYF.

The genes are TRBV10-3 and TRBJ2-7, with TRBD2 identical over 12 bases. This CDR3 region has 15 residues. Germline V CDR1 and CDR2: ENHRY, SYGVKD. Germline trimming cut 4 bases from V and 5 bases from J; bases unmatched to any gene: 6. CDR3 sequence: CAISGTSGAKDEQYF. The CDR3 nucleotides are TGTGCCATCAGTGGGACTAGCGGGGCGAAGGACGAGCAGTACTTC.

CDR3 nucleotide sequence: TGTGCCATGAGTCCGGGCCCAGGGGGTGAGGAGACCCAGTACTTC. As protein: CAMSPGPGGEETQYF. This chain joins TRBV10-3 and TRBJ2-5; 7 bases are a match to TRBD1. CDR3 length: 15 residues. V shed 9 bases and J 5 bases; nucleotides not matched to a gene: 15. Germline lookup yields CDR1 ENHRY and CDR2 SYGVKD.

This clone was seen a few times. This rearrangement joins TRBV19 to TRBJ1-5; D remains ambiguous. Germline CDR1 LNHDA, CDR2 SQIVND (reference sequence). V lost 6 bases to trimming and J lost 9 bases, with 15 bases between them. CDR3 length: 13 residues. The chain's CDR3 is CASRPGRTAPQHF. The CDR3 bases are TGTGCCAGTAGGCCAGGCAGGACTGCGCCCCAGCATTTT.

This clone was counted only a few times. The same CDR3 can be traced to other DNA sequences in this sample. The V call is TRBV5-1, the J call TRBJ2-3, with TRBD1 matching over 9 bases. Germline V gives CDR1 SGHRS, CDR2 YFSETQ. CDR3 size: 17 residues. V lost 5 bases to trimming and J lost 2 bases; unmatched junction nucleotides: 12. The CDR3 protein is CASSSPPGQGFTDTQYF. In nucleotides, the CDR3 is TGCGCCAGCAGTTCTCCTCCGGGACAGGGATTCACAGATACGCAGTATTTT.